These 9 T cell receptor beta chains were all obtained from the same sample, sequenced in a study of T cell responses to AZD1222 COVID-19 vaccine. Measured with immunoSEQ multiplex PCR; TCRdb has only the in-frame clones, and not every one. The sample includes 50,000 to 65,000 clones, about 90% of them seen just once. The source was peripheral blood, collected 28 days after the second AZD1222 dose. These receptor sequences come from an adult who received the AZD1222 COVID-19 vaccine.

The CDR3 sequence is CASSLFSTHRNSPLHF. The CDR3, as DNA: TGTGCCAGCAGCTTATTCTCGACGCATCGTAATTCACCCCTCCACTTT. V usage is TRBV11-3 and J usage is TRBJ1-6; D uncertain. This CDR3 is built from 16 residues. The V end was cut by 2 bases, the J end by 6 bases, with 14 bases between. The germline V gene has CDR1 SGHNT and CDR2 YENEEA.

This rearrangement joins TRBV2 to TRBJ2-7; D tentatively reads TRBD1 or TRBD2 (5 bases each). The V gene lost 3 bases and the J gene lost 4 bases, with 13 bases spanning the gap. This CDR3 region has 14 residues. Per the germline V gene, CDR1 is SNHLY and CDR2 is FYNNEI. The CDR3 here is CASSEGDLEYEQYF. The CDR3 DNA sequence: TGTGCCAGCAGTGAGGGGGACCTTGAATACGAGCAGTACTTC.

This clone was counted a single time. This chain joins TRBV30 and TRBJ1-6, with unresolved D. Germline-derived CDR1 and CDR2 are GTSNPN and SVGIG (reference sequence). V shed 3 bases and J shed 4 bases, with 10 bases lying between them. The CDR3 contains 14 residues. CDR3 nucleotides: TGTGCCTGGAGGGACCGCTATTATAATTCACCCCTCCACTTT. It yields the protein CAWRDRYYNSPLHF. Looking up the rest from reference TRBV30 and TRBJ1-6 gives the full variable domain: SQTIHQWPATLVQPVGSPLSLECTVEGTSNPNLYWYRQAAGRGLQLLFYSVGIGQISSEVPQNLSASRPQDRQFILSSKKLLLSDSGFYLCAWRDRYYNSPLHFGNGTRLTVT.

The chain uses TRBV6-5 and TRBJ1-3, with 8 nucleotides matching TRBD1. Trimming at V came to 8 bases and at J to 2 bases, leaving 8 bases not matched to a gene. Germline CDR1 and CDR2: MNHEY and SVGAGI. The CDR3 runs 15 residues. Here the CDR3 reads CASSGDRSPGNTIYF. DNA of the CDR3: TGTGCCAGCTCGGGGGACAGGTCTCCTGGAAACACCATATATTTT.

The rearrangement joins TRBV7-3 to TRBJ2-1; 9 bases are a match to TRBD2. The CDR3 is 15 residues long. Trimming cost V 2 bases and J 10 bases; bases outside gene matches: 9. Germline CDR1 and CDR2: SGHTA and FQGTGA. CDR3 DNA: TGTGCCAGCAGCTTAGCTAGCGGGATAAAGGGCGAGCAGTTCTTC. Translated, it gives CASSLASGIKGEQFF.

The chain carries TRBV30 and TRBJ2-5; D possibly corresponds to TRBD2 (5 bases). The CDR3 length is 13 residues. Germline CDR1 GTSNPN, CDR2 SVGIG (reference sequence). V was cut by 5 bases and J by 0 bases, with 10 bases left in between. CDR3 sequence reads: CAWGWRYQETQYF. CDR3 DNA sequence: TGTGCCTGGGGCTGGAGGTACCAAGAGACCCAGTACTTC.

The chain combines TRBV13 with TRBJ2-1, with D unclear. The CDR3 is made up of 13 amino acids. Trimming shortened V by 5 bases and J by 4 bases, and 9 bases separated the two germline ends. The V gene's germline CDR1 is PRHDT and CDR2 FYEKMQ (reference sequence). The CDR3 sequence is CASSRTRYNEQFF. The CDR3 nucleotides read TGTGCCAGCAGCAGAACACGATACAATGAGCAGTTCTTC.

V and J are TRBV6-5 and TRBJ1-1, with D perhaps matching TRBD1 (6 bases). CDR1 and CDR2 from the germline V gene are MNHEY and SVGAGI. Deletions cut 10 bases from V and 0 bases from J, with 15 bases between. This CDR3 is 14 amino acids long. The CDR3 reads CATLQGFLNTEAFF. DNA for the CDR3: TGTGCCACCCTACAGGGTTTCCTGAACACTGAAGCTTTCTTT.

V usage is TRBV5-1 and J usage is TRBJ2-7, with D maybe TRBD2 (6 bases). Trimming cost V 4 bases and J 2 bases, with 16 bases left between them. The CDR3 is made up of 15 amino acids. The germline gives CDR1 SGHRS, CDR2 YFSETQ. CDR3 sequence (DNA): TGCGCCAGCAGCGACGGGACTCAGCTGCCCTACGAGCAGTACTTC. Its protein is CASSDGTQLPYEQYF.